This section outlines one T cell receptor (beta chain) sequence together with its context. Its antigen is not known. Template switching added a universal primer site, and cDNA bore unique molecular identifiers. MiXCR was run by TCRdb on the 5' RACE reads, yielding one entry per CDR3 protein. The data contain more than 1.5 million distinct CDR3 sequences, less than 35% of them seen just once; the ten biggest clones take up around 0.3%. The CDR3 contains 16 residues. CDR1 MGHDK and CDR2 SYGVNS come from the germline V gene. Trimming at V came to 1 base and at J to 2 bases, leaving 2 bases not matched to a gene. This sample is drawn from a study of identical twins. Study results and limitations: Beta out-of-frame twin sharing showed a weaker excess. Insertion counts were lower in abundant cord blood beta clonotypes, a trend that memory repertoires did not show.

This clonotype was obtained from a newborn girl in good health. Source material: cord blood. The V call is TRBV25-1, the J call TRBJ2-7, with 13 bases matching TRBD2. The CDR3 region is CASSELGTSGAYEQYF. The CDR3 DNA reads as TGTGCCAGCAGTGAATTAGGGACTAGCGGGGCCTACGAGCAGTACTTC.